This T cell receptor beta chain was sequenced in a study of cytomegalovirus exposure and HLA in healthy donors. To note about this clone: Its antigen is unknown.

Study-level results: As immune exposure information, only CMV serostatus was available.

60 Vbeta and 13 Jbeta primers were used in PCR. The data were produced by immunoSEQ multiplex PCR, yet TCRdb's version contains in-frame clones alone and is incomplete. The table lists around 97,000 clones, approximately 66% of them singletons. The receptor was isolated from a woman aged 50 to 65 in good health and CMV-seronegative. Sequencing used PBMCs.

The DNA of the CDR3 is TGTGCCTGGACTAGCGGGGGGGGACAAGAGACCCAGTACTTC. Protein sequence: CAWTSGGGQETQYF. The J gene is TRBJ2-5, the V gene TRBV30; 12 bases are shared with TRBD2. Trimming took 4 bases from V and 2 from J; bases not matched to a gene: 2. Per the germline V gene, CDR1 is GTSNPN and CDR2 is SVGIG (reference sequence). The CDR3 has 14 residues.